The 25 T cell receptor beta chains reported below all come from one sample, sequenced in a study of blood T cell repertoires in COVID-19. Generated by immunoSEQ multiplex PCR, the TCRdb table keeps only in-frame clones and is missing some. This table has approximately 200,000 clones, 80% to 90% appearing once. The sequenced sample was peripheral blood. The origin of the receptors is a woman aged 80 or older with acute or convalescent COVID-19.

J is TRBJ2-2 and V is TRBV7-2; 8 bases fit TRBD2. V dropped 5 bases and J dropped 7; count of bases not matched to a gene: 12. Germline CDR1 is SGHTA and CDR2 is FQGNSA. The CDR3 spans 16 residues. The CDR3 DNA reads as TGTGCCAGCAGCGCCAACCCGGGACTAGACGGCGGGGAGCTGTTTTTT. Translation: CASSANPGLDGGELFF.

This clone has only one observation. The same CDR3 arises from other DNA sequences in this sample as well. The chain employs TRBV5-4 and TRBJ1-2, with a possible D match to TRBD1 (6 bases). Between the trimmed V and J ends, which lost 1 base and 4 bases, there was a span of 8 bases. The germline V gene encodes CDR1 SGHNT and CDR2 YYREEE (reference sequence). This CDR3 is 13 amino acids long. The CDR3, as DNA: TGTGCCAGCAGCTTGACAGGGAGCTATGGCTACACCTTC. Amino acids: CASSLTGSYGYTF.

The J gene is TRBJ1-1, the V gene TRBV5-1; 7 nucleotides agree with TRBD1. Germline trimming cut 4 bases from V and 5 bases from J; bases unmatched to any gene: 11. Germline V CDR1 and CDR2: SGHRS, YFSETQ. The length of the CDR3 is 15 residues. The CDR3 bases are TGCGCCAGCAGCCTAGGACGGTTACAGGGGACTGAAGCTTTCTTT. This translates into CASSLGRLQGTEAFF.

Here the CDR3 reads CASSLSYQDRGYEQYF. CDR3 nucleotide sequence: TGTGCCAGCAGTTTAAGCTATCAGGACAGGGGTTACGAGCAGTACTTC. The chain combines TRBV27 with TRBJ2-7; 9 nucleotides align to TRBD1. V lost 2 bases, J lost 4 bases, and 9 bases stayed unmatched. The CDR3 spans 16 residues. Per germline, CDR1 MNHEY and CDR2 SMNVEV (reference sequence).

The CDR3, as DNA: TGTGCCAGCAGTGTGGGGAGGATAGCTGAAAAACTGTTTTTT. Protein product: CASSVGRIAEKLFF. The chain uses TRBV2 and TRBJ1-4; the D is unclear. The V gene lost 4 bases and the J gene lost 7 bases, with 13 bases spanning the gap. Germline CDR1 and CDR2: SNHLY and FYNNEI. The CDR3 is 14 residues long.

The chain recombines TRBV19 with TRBJ1-1; TRBD1 is a possible D gene (5 bases). Between the trimmed V and J ends, which lost 6 bases and 1 base, there was a span of 9 bases. CDR3 length: 13 amino acids. Germline assignment: CDR1 LNHDA and CDR2 SQIVND (reference sequence). CDR3 sequence: CASREDRNTEAFF. The CDR3 DNA sequence: TGTGCCAGTAGGGAAGACAGGAACACTGAAGCTTTCTTT.

The genes are TRBV27 and TRBJ2-7, with 10 bases lining up with TRBD1. Germline CDR1 and CDR2: MNHEY and SMNVEV (reference sequence). V was pared by 2 bases and J by 4 bases, with 11 bases of the junction left unmatched. This CDR3 region has 17 residues. In DNA form, the CDR3 reads TGTGCCAGCAGTTTAGGGACAGGGGTCGAATTCGTGTACGAGCAGTACTTC. It codes for CASSLGTGVEFVYEQYF.

This sequence joins TRBV30 and TRBJ1-3; no clear D gene. Germline loops: CDR1 GTSNPN, CDR2 SVGIG (reference sequence). V was pared by 8 bases and J by 5 bases, with 19 bases between. The CDR3 totals 14 residues. The CDR3 region is CAVEDGSARNTIYF. The CDR3 coding sequence is TGTGCCGTGGAGGATGGCAGCGCGAGAAACACCATATATTTT.

V and J are TRBV3-1 (or the pseudogene TRBV3-2) and TRBJ1-2; possibly TRBD1 for D (5 bases). The CDR3 spans 13 residues. V lost 1 base to trimming and J lost 8 bases, with 11 bases between them. Germline V lookup: CDR1 LGHDT, CDR2 YNNKEL (reference sequence). The CDR3 spells CASSQGQGRGYTF. CDR3 sequence (DNA): TGTGCCAGCAGCCAAGGGCAGGGAAGGGGCTACACCTTC.

The gene calls are TRBV24-1 and TRBJ2-1; D may be TRBD1 (6 bases). The germline gives CDR1 KGHDR, CDR2 SFDVKD. This CDR3 spans 16 amino acids. The V and J ends lost 5 bases and 8 bases respectively, with 21 bases between them. The CDR3 protein is CATSAGARGQLDEQFF. Written as DNA, the CDR3 is TGTGCCACCAGTGCAGGGGCCAGGGGCCAACTAGATGAGCAGTTCTTC.

The chain's CDR3 is CASSLGRGYTF. CDR3 sequence (DNA): TGTGCCAGCAGTTTGGGGAGGGGCTACACCTTC. The chain has TRBV6-2 or TRBV6-3 and TRBJ1-2; no reliable D call. The CDR3 sequence is 11 residues long. Trimming cost V 4 bases and J 8 bases, with 8 bases left between them. Germline V gives CDR1 MNHEY, CDR2 SVGEGT.

The chain combines TRBV29-1 with TRBJ1-1; TRBD1 is a possible D gene (6 bases). The length of the CDR3 is 14 residues. CDR1 is SQVTM and CDR2 is ANQGSEA in the germline V gene. V gave up 7 bases and J gave up 1 base, with 16 bases separating them. In DNA form, the CDR3 reads TGCAGCGCCACCCGGGGAGGGGGGAACACTGAAGCTTTCTTT. It is translated as CSATRGGGNTEAFF.

This chain connects TRBV5-1 to TRBJ1-1, with a tentative D call TRBD1 (5 bases). The CDR3 extends over 13 amino acids. Trimming pared 3 bases from V and 4 bases from J, leaving 10 bases between. Germline-derived CDR1 and CDR2 are SGHRS and YFSETQ. CDR3 amino acids: CASSYSGGTEAFF. CDR3 in DNA: TGCGCCAGCAGCTATTCGGGGGGCACTGAAGCTTTCTTT.

There are a few counts of this clone. The chain couples TRBV12-3 or TRBV12-4 to TRBJ1-1; 9 nucleotides line up with TRBD1. The CDR3 runs 12 residues. Losses at the gene ends were 11 bases for V and 6 bases for J; bases not matched to a gene: 7. CDR3 nucleotide sequence: TGTGCCGGGAAACAGGGGGCATCTGAAGCTTTCTTT. This gives the protein CAGKQGASEAFF.

The DNA of the CDR3 is TGTGCCAGCAGCGTAGGTGGCGGGAGATGGGATACGCAGTATTTT. Protein product: CASSVGGGRWDTQYF. The rearrangement uses TRBV9 and TRBJ2-3; 7 bases match TRBD2. The CDR3 is 15 amino acids. From germline, CDR1 is SGDLS and CDR2 YYNGEE. V lost 0 bases and J lost 6; bases outside the gene matches: 7.

This clone was observed a single time. J is TRBJ2-7 and V is TRBV5-1; 12 bases are shared with TRBD1. Losses at the gene ends were 0 bases for V and 4 bases for J; bases not matched to a gene: 5. This CDR3 contains 16 residues. Germline V gives CDR1 SGHRS, CDR2 YFSETQ. Here the CDR3 DNA reads TGCGCCAGCAGCTTGGCTGGGGACAGGGGGCGTTACGAGCAGTACTTC. Protein: CASSLAGDRGRYEQYF.

The CDR3 reads CASSKARLAEDNVNGTDTQYF. DNA for the CDR3: TGTGCCAGCAGCAAAGCCCGACTAGCGGAGGACAACGTTAATGGCACAGATACGCAGTATTTT. The genes are TRBV21-1 and TRBJ2-3; the D call TRBD2 from the table was never checked on the DNA. TRBV21-1 is listed as a pseudogene. The CDR3 is 21 amino acids.

This chain connects TRBV18 to TRBJ2-3; unclear D gene. CDR3 length equals 13 residues. V was shortened by 4 bases and J by 2 bases, with 7 bases between the two germline ends. Germline CDR1 and CDR2: KGHSH and LQKENI. CDR3 residues: CASSLLPTDTQYF. Written as DNA, the CDR3 is TGTGCCAGCTCACTCCTTCCCACAGATACGCAGTATTTT. Using reference TRBV18 and TRBJ2-3 for the parts outside the CDR3, the full variable domain is NAGVMQNPRHLVRRRGQEARLRCSPMKGHSHVYWYRQLPEEGLKFMVYLQKENIIDESGMPKERFSAEFPKEGPSILRIQQVVRGDSAAYFCASSLLPTDTQYFGPGTRLTVL.

The J gene is TRBJ1-6, the V gene TRBV6-2 or TRBV6-3; 7 nucleotides align to TRBD1. The CDR3 loop spans 14 amino acids. The junction had 8 bases not matched to a gene; V was cut back by 7 bases and J by 8 bases. The germline CDR1 and CDR2 sequences are MNHEY and SVGEGT. The CDR3: CASNPWDSYSPLHF. The CDR3 DNA reads TGTGCCAGCAACCCGTGGGACAGTTATTCACCCCTCCACTTT.

Worth noting for this clone: Compared with germline, one end of the junction differs, possibly owing to a read error. The V and J genes are TRBV20-1 and TRBJ2-4, with D possibly matching TRBD2 (6 bases). CDR1 and CDR2 from the germline V gene are DFQATT and SNEGSKA (reference sequence). The CDR3 covers 11 residues. The CDR3 nucleotides are TGCAGTGCGCCTCTAGCGACTCTCGCTCACTTC. Amino acids: CSAPLATLAHF.

The rearrangement joins TRBV19 to TRBJ2-7, with TRBD2 as a possible D gene (6 bases). The germline CDR1 and CDR2 sequences are LNHDA and SQIVND (reference sequence). Deletions cut 1 base from V and 2 bases from J, with 15 bases between. The CDR3 extends over 16 amino acids. DNA for the CDR3: TGTGCCAGTAGTATAGCGTTGAGCGGGTCAACCTACGAGCAGTACTTC. Protein product: CASSIALSGSTYEQYF. Drawing the rest from reference TRBV19 and TRBJ2-7, the complete variable domain is DGGITQSPKYLFRKEGQNVTLSCEQNLNHDAMYWYRQDPGQGLRLIYYSQIVNDFQKGDIAEGYSVSREKKESFPLTVTSAQKNPTAFYLCASSIALSGSTYEQYFGPGTRLTVT.

The chain has TRBV28 and TRBJ2-1; D is uncertain. V gave up 0 bases and J gave up 10 bases, with 7 bases separating them. The CDR3 totals 12 residues. Germline lookup yields CDR1 MDHEN and CDR2 SYDVKM. The CDR3 DNA reads TGTGCCAGCAGTTTATGGGGCCGGGAGCAGTTCTTC. Translating gives CASSLWGREQFF.

The CDR3 here is CASSALAIVSTDTQYF. CDR3 DNA sequence: TGTGCCAGCAGCGCACTAGCGATCGTTAGCACAGATACGCAGTATTTT. This sequence joins TRBV11-2 and TRBJ2-3, with 7 bases fitting TRBD2. V shed 5 bases, J shed 0 bases, and the junction held 8 bases outside the gene matches. Germline V gene lookup returns CDR1 SGHAT and CDR2 FQNNGV. The CDR3 is 16 residues long.

This clone has only one observation. The chain links TRBV18 to TRBJ1-6; D unclear. This CDR3 has 16 residues. Trimming took off 3 bases at V and 5 bases at J, with 14 bases between the two ends. Looked up from germline, CDR1 is KGHSH and CDR2 is LQKENI. CDR3 protein: CASSPGGSAHNSPLHF. Written as DNA, the CDR3 is TGTGCCAGCTCACCGGGAGGGTCAGCGCATAATTCACCCCTCCACTTT.

This clone is a singleton in its sample. The chain links TRBV3-1 (or the pseudogene TRBV3-2) to TRBJ1-1, with D unclear. The CDR3 length is 17 residues. The germline gives CDR1 LGHDT, CDR2 YNNKEL (reference sequence). The ends were cut back, 0 bases at V and 0 bases at J, with 14 bases in the middle. The CDR3 nucleotides are TGTGCCAGCAGCCAAGAATTTCGGTTCATAATGAACACTGAAGCTTTCTTT. Translating it yields CASSQEFRFIMNTEAFF.